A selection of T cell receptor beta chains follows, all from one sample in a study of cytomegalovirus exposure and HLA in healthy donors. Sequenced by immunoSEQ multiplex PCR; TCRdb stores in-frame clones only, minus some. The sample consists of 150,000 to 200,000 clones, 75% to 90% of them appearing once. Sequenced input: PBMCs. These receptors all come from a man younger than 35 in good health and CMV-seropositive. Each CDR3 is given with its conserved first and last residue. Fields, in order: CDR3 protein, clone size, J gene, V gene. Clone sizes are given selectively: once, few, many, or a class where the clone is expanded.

CASSGTSTSNQPQHF	.	TRBJ1-5	TRBV6-1
CASSIDLGLAGGPETQYF	.	TRBJ2-5	TRBV19
CASGRSGEQFF	.	TRBJ2-1	TRBV9
CASKGQASYEQYF	once	TRBJ2-7	TRBV5-1
CASRRGVGYTF	.	TRBJ1-2	TRBV6-1
CASSGGGRVAGVEQYF	.	TRBJ2-7	TRBV7-2
CASSPGSAGNTIYF	few	TRBJ1-3	TRBV7-2
CSVGGEIPAYNEQFF	.	TRBJ2-1	TRBV29-1
CASSRQGWSGELFF	.	TRBJ2-2	TRBV7-9
CASSVDRVNSPLHF	.	TRBJ1-6	TRBV7-8
CASTQTGRQTQYF	.	TRBJ2-5	TRBV6-6
CASSLASSGGYNEQFF	.	TRBJ2-1	TRBV7-2
CASSEEGQGDYGYTF	.	TRBJ1-2	TRBV25-1
CASSVGRRQPGQETQYF	.	TRBJ2-5	TRBV9
CASSFPRSNQPQHF	.	TRBJ1-5	TRBV5-4
CASSPTADWYEQYF	once	TRBJ2-7	TRBV18
CASSPPGGGYTF	few	TRBJ1-2	TRBV18
CASSLGLTRGDTQYF	.	TRBJ2-3	TRBV2
CASSPTSREANYGYTF	.	TRBJ1-2	TRBV18
CASSLPLRTDTQYF	.	TRBJ2-3	TRBV7-2
CASSPLAGGEDTQYF	.	TRBJ2-3	TRBV27
CASRAASDYDEQYF	.	TRBJ2-7	TRBV11-2
CASSPGAAFTYEQYF	.	.	TRBV7-3
CASSVPTSGQETQYF	.	TRBJ2-5	TRBV19
CASSLTPGQGEKLFF	few	TRBJ1-4	TRBV6-4
CASRDWDSGLETQYF	.	TRBJ2-5	TRBV10-2
CASSPTGTGFRIYGYTF	.	TRBJ1-2	TRBV18
CASSLAGGAPDTQYF	.	TRBJ2-3	TRBV5-1
CASSEWTDQPQHF	.	TRBJ1-5	TRBV5-1
CASSMGGDYEQYF	.	TRBJ2-7	TRBV19
CASSQDLRGVVDTQYF	.	TRBJ2-3	TRBV14
CASSSPRGSGTAFF	.	TRBJ2-1	TRBV11-2
CASSSISTLAGEEQFF	many	TRBJ2-1	TRBV5-4
CASSYPPASDYGYTF	.	TRBJ1-2	TRBV6-6
CATSRVGLAGGREQFF	.	TRBJ2-1	TRBV15
CASSQDGFSGGGAKNIQYF	.	TRBJ2-4	TRBV14
CASSFSRQGSSTDTQYF	.	TRBJ2-3	TRBV7-6
CASSSGTSRQETQYF	.	TRBJ2-5	TRBV7-9
CASSMGGSYNSPLHF	.	TRBJ1-6	TRBV14
CASSTSGATGELFF	.	TRBJ2-2	TRBV5-1
CASSGGGVPDTQYF	.	TRBJ2-3	TRBV2
CASGQDRLSGNTIYF	.	TRBJ1-3	TRBV7-9
CASSPERGGSYEQYF	.	TRBJ2-7	TRBV6-1
CASSPNGGSSYNEQFF	.	TRBJ2-1	TRBV7-3
CASSSIMTEMNEKLFF	.	TRBJ1-4	TRBV12-1
CSVGGSWETQYF	.	TRBJ2-5	TRBV29-1
CASSAGPGNQPQHF	.	TRBJ1-5	TRBV5-1
CASSQSRGGGFVGLYF	.	TRBJ2-3	TRBV23-1
CASSSTGTGTYEQYF	.	TRBJ2-7	TRBV19
CASSEMAGGPDTQYF	.	TRBJ2-3	TRBV6-1
CASSTVSYNEQFF	.	TRBJ2-1	TRBV5-1
CAWSAGLASFTDTQYF	.	TRBJ2-3	TRBV30